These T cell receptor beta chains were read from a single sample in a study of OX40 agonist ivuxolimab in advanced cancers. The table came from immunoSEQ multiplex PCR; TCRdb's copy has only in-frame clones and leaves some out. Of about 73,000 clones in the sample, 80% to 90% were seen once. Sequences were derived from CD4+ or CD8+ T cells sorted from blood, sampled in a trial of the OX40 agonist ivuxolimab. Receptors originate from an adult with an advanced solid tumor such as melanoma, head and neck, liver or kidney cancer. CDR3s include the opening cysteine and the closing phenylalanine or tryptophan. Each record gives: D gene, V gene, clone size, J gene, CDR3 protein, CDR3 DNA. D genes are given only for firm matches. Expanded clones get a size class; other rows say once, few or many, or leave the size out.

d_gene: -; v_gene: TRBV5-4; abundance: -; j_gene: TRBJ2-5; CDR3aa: CASSPLSGGAQETQYF; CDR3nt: TGTGCCAGCAGTCCTCTGTCCGGGGGCGCACAAGAGACCCAGTACTTC
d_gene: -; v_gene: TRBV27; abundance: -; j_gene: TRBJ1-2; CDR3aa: CASSPAGQGNYGYTF; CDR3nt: TGTGCCAGCAGTCCTGCCGGGCAGGGTAACTATGGCTACACCTTC
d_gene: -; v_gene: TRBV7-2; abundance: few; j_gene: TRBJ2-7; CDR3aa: CASSPAYEQYF; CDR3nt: TGTGCCAGCAGCCCCGCCTACGAGCAGTACTTC
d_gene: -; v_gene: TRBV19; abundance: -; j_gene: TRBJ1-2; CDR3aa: CASSINSVGDYGYTF; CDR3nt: TGTGCCAGTAGTATAAATTCGGTCGGCGACTATGGCTACACCTTC
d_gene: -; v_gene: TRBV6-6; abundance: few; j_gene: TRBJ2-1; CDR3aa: CASSYPPGQGLYEQFF; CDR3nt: TGTGCCAGCAGTTACCCGCCGGGGCAGGGATTGTATGAGCAGTTCTTC
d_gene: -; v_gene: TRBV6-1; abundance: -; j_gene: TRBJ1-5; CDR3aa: CASSEQGGSNQPQHF; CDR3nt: TGTGCCAGCAGTGAACAGGGAGGCAGCAATCAGCCCCAGCATTTT
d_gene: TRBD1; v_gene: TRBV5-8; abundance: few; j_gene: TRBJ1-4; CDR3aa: CASRTGTGAFTNEKLFF; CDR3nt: TGTGCCAGCAGGACCGGGACAGGAGCTTTCACTAATGAAAAACTGTTTTTT
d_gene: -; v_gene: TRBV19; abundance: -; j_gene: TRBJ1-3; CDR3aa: CASERGKVTGNTIYF; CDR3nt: TGTGCCAGTGAGCGGGGAAAGGTAACTGGAAACACCATATATTTT
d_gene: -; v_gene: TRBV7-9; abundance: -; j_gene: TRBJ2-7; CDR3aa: CASSLAQGGSYEQYF; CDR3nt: TGTGCCAGCAGCTTAGCGCAGGGGGGCTCCTACGAGCAGTACTTC
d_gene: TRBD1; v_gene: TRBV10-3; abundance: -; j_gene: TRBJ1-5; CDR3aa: CAISERQGVGNQPQHF; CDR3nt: TGTGCCATCAGTGAACGACAGGGTGTCGGCAATCAGCCCCAGCATTTT
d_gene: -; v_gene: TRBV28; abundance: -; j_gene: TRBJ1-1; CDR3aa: CASSLGGPGNTEAFF; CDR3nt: TGTGCCAGCAGTTTGGGAGGTCCGGGGAACACTGAAGCTTTCTTT
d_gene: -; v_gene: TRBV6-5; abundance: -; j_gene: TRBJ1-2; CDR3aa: CASSLQGYDGYTF; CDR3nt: TGTGCCAGCAGTCTACAGGGATACGATGGCTACACCTTC
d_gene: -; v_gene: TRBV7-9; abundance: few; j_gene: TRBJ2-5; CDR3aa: CASSHRGGLQETQYF; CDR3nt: TGTGCCAGCAGCCACCGGGGTGGACTCCAAGAGACCCAGTACTTC
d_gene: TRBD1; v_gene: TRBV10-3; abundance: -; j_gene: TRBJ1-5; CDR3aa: CAISPGQGQQPQHF; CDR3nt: TGTGCCATCAGCCCCGGACAGGGTCAGCAGCCCCAGCATTTT
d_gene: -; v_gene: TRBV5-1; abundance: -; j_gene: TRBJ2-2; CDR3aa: CASSLVGEAGELFF; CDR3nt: TGCGCCAGCAGCTTGGTAGGGGAGGCCGGGGAGCTGTTTTTT
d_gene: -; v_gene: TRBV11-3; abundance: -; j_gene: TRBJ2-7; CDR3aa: CASRSGSYEQYF; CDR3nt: TGTGCCAGCAGGTCCGGGTCCTACGAGCAGTACTTC
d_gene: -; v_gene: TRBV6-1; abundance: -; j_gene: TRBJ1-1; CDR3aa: CASSLDRAEAFF; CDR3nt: TGTGCCAGCAGTCTAGACCGGGCTGAAGCTTTCTTT
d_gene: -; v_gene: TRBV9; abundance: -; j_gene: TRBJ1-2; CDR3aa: CASSVGEVYGYTF; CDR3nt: TGTGCCAGCAGCGTAGGAGAAGTCTATGGCTACACCTTC
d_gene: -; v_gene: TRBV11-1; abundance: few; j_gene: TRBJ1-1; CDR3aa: CATRGGGDTEAFF; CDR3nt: TGTGCCACCCGTGGGGGCGGGGACACTGAAGCTTTCTTT
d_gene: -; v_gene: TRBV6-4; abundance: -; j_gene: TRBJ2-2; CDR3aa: CASSRDGRTAPGELFF; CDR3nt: TGTGCCAGCAGCCGAGACGGTCGGACGGCCCCCGGGGAGCTGTTTTTT
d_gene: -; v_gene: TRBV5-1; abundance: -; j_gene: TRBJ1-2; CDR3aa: CASSINGANYGYTF; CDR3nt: TGCGCCAGCAGCATCAACGGGGCTAACTATGGCTACACCTTC
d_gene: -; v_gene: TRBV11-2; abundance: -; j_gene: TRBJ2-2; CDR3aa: CASSWDPGTGELFF; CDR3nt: TGTGCCAGCAGCTGGGACCCCGGCACCGGGGAGCTGTTTTTT
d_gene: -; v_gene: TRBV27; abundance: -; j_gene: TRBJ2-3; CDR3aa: CASSLSGRATDTQYF; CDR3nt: TGTGCCAGCAGTTTATCGGGGCGGGCCACAGATACGCAGTATTTT
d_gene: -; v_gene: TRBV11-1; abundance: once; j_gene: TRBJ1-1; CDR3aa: CASSSDPTAEAFF; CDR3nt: TGTGCCAGCAGCTCGGACCCAACCGCTGAAGCTTTCTTT
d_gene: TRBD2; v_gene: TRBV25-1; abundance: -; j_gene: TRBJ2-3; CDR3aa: CASSRGSGRAGADTQYF; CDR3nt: TGTGCCAGCAGTAGAGGGAGCGGGCGCGCGGGGGCAGATACGCAGTATTTT
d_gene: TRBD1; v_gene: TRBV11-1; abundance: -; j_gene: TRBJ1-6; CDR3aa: CASERGQTNSPLHF; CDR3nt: TGTGCCAGCGAAAGGGGACAGACCAATTCACCCCTCCACTTT
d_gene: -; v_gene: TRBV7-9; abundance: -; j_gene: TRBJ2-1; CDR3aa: CASSGRDPRNEQFF; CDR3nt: TGTGCCAGCAGCGGCCGGGACCCTCGGAATGAGCAGTTCTTC
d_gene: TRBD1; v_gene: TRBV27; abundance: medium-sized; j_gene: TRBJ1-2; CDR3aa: CASRLSTGDYGYTF; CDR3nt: TGTGCCAGCAGACTATCTACAGGGGACTATGGCTACACCTTC
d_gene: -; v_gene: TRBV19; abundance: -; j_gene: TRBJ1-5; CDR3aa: CASSSPVLAYQPQHF; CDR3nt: TGTGCCAGCAGTTCGCCAGTTTTAGCCTATCAGCCCCAGCATTTT